Sequencing of this T cell receptor (beta chain) was carried out in a study of T cells in Graves' hyperthyroidism and ophthalmopathy. This clonotype occurred many times. It was RNA transcripts that yielded the amplified TCR beta CDR3 regions. TCR CDR3 underwent first-round RT-PCR with the HTBI primer set. TCRdb re-analysed the multiplex PCR reads in MiXCR, keeping a single row per CDR3 protein. The sample includes fewer than 650,000 distinct CDR3 sequences, approximately 14% of them seen just once. This TCR was recovered from a woman between 40 and 55 years old with Graves' hyperthyroidism. Sequencing input: blood.

The CDR3 region is CASSGEGLTEAFF. Here the CDR3 DNA reads TGTGCCAGCAGCGGAGAGGGACTCACTGAAGCTTTCTTT. The chain joins TRBV9 to TRBJ1-1; tentative D call: TRBD1 (5 bases). The CDR3 runs to 13 residues. Germline CDR1 SGDLS, CDR2 YYNGEE. V was shortened by 3 bases and J by 4 bases, with 10 bases between the two germline ends. The full variable domain, in which reference TRBV9 and TRBJ1-1 provide the parts outside the CDR3, is DSGVTQTPKHLITATGQRVTLRCSPRSGDLSVYWYQQSLDQGLQFLIQYYNGEERAKGNILERFSAQQFPDLHSELNLSSLELGDSALYFCASSGEGLTEAFFGQGTRLTVV.